The present T cell receptor (beta chain) was sequenced within a study of shared clonotypes between healthy human individuals. Genomic DNA of each subset was evenly split across several immunoSEQ plates. Generated by immunoSEQ multiplex PCR, the TCRdb table keeps only in-frame clones and is missing some. The profile shows nearly 2 million clones, just under 95% of them singletons. V lost 5 bases, J lost 4 bases, and 3 bases stayed unmatched. The CDR3 is 14 residues long. Germline CDR1 and CDR2: MNHNY and SVGAGI (reference sequence). Naive CD8 isolation took CD45RO-negative cells positively selected for CCR7 and excluded terminally differentiated effector memory CD45RA+ cells.

V gene TRBV6-6 combines with J gene TRBJ2-1, with 9 bases fitting TRBD2. The TCR was taken from a man between 18 and 29 years old in good health. The sample consisted of naive CD8+ T cells sorted from blood. The CDR3 region has the DNA TGTGCCAGCAGTCGGGGACTAGCTTACAATGAGCAGTTCTTC. It specifies CASSRGLAYNEQFF.